Following are 19 T cell receptor beta chains from one sample sequenced in a study of beta chain features in type 1 diabetes. No antigen has been assigned to these receptors. Study results and limitations: Among all four CD4+ subsets, Type 1 diabetes patients had TCRB CDR3s that were moderately but significantly shorter.

Since all of the isolated RNA was reverse transcribed, expressed TCRB transcripts were what got sequenced. Sequencing used immunoSEQ multiplex PCR; TCRdb keeps in-frame clones, though not all of them. The sample includes around 710,000 clones, around 12% of them seen just once. Sample: naive CD4+ T cells from blood. These TCRs come from a man aged 25-45 years with type 1 diabetes.

The CDR3 loop is CASSLGRQISTDTQYF. The DNA of the CDR3 is TGTGCCAGCAGCTTGGGACGTCAGATAAGCACAGATACGCAGTATTTT. This chain links TRBV5-6 with TRBJ2-3; D gene ambiguous. V was cut by 0 bases and J by 0 bases, with 11 bases left in between. This CDR3 comprises 16 residues. Germline CDR1 reads SGHDT; CDR2 reads YYEEEE.

Only a few counts were recorded for this clone. V and J are TRBV5-1 and TRBJ2-3; the D gene is possibly TRBD1 (5 bases). Per the germline V gene, CDR1 is SGHRS and CDR2 is YFSETQ. The CDR3 spans 16 residues. Deletions cut 1 base from V and 2 bases from J, with 14 bases between. CDR3 protein: CASSLTAGHITDTQYF. The DNA for the CDR3 is TGCGCCAGCAGCTTGACCGCCGGACATATCACAGATACGCAGTATTTT.

This chain links TRBV9 with TRBJ2-2, with D unclear. The germline CDR1 and CDR2 sequences are SGDLS and YYNGEE. V gave up 4 bases and J gave up 6 bases, with 16 bases separating them. CDR3 length equals 15 residues. The CDR3 here is CASSPDVGYPGELFF. The CDR3 bases are TGTGCCAGCAGCCCCGACGTAGGGTATCCCGGGGAGCTGTTTTTT.

This clone was seen a few times. The rearrangement joins TRBV30 to TRBJ2-5, with TRBD1 identical over 9 bases. Germline V lookup: CDR1 GTSNPN, CDR2 SVGIG (reference sequence). J lost 2 bases, V lost 5 bases, and 6 bases had no gene match. This CDR3 has 14 amino acids. In DNA form, the CDR3 reads TGTGCCTGGTTCCAGACAGGGGGGCAAGAGACCCAGTACTTC. This translates into CAWFQTGGQETQYF.

This clone was recorded a few times. The chain employs TRBV5-1 and TRBJ2-5; D gene uncertain. The CDR3 has 13 amino acids. Trimming stripped 5 bases from V and 4 bases from J, with 12 bases between. Germline V gives CDR1 SGHRS, CDR2 YFSETQ. The CDR3 sequence: CASSSNGRETQYF. CDR3 nucleotide sequence: TGCGCCAGCAGTTCCAATGGACGAGAGACCCAGTACTTC.

CDR3 DNA: TGTGCCAGCAGTTACAGGGAAGATGAAAAACTGTTTTTT. It yields the protein CASSYREDEKLFF. The chain has TRBV6-5 and TRBJ1-4; D is ambiguous. V dropped 2 bases and J dropped 6 bases, with 7 bases sitting between them. This CDR3 is 13 amino acids long. Per the germline V gene, CDR1 is MNHEY and CDR2 is SVGAGI.

The chain recombines TRBV28 with TRBJ1-2; tentative D call: TRBD1 (6 bases). This CDR3 comprises 15 residues. Deletions cut 3 bases from V and 7 bases from J, with 18 bases between. Germline CDR1 and CDR2: MDHEN and SYDVKM. The CDR3 protein is CASSFGDDRRVGYTF. The CDR3 DNA follows: TGTGCCAGCAGTTTTGGGGACGACAGGCGGGTTGGCTACACCTTC.

This clone was seen only a few times. The chain employs TRBV4-3 and TRBJ2-2; D gene ambiguous. The CDR3 is 14 residues long. V lost 3 bases and J 7 bases, leaving 12 bases between the germline ends. Per germline, CDR1 LGHNA and CDR2 YSLEER. CDR3 in DNA: TGCGCCAGCAGCCACTCGCCCTTGGTCGGGGAGCTGTTTTTT. This encodes CASSHSPLVGELFF.

This clone was recorded a few times. This chain connects TRBV9 to TRBJ1-2; the D gene is possibly TRBD1 (5 bases). The length of the CDR3 is 11 residues. Germline-derived CDR1 and CDR2 are SGDLS and YYNGEE. Trimming cost V 4 bases and J 4 bases, with 5 bases left between them. CDR3 in amino acids: CASSQGYGYTF. CDR3 DNA sequence: TGTGCCAGCAGCCAGGGCTATGGCTACACCTTC.

This clone was seen a handful of times. The chain recombines TRBV5-6 with TRBJ2-7; D is ambiguous. From germline, CDR1 is SGHDT and CDR2 YYEEEE. V lost 1 base, J lost 0 bases, and 11 bases lay in between. The CDR3 is 15 residues long. As DNA, the CDR3 is TGTGCCAGCAGCTTGCTCCGAGATGTCTCCTACGAGCAGTACTTC. Translation: CASSLLRDVSYEQYF.

This chain links TRBV10-3 with TRBJ1-2; D ambiguous. Germline V gives CDR1 ENHRY, CDR2 SYGVKD. The ends were cut back, 2 bases at V and 3 bases at J, with 10 bases in the middle. CDR3 size: 14 residues. CDR3 amino acids: CAISEEAVDYGYTF. In nucleotides, the CDR3 is TGTGCCATCAGTGAGGAGGCCGTGGACTATGGCTACACCTTC.

This clone has just a few counts. The chain carries TRBV19 and TRBJ2-7; 9 bases align to TRBD1. This CDR3 has 11 residues. Trimming removed 8 bases from V and 9 bases from J; junction bases left unmatched: 5. Germline CDR1 and CDR2: LNHDA and SQIVND (reference sequence). CDR3 nucleotide sequence: TGTGCCAGTCGGACAGGGGCTCTGCAGTACTTC. Residues: CASRTGALQYF.

The chain recombines TRBV28 with TRBJ2-7; D gene uncertain. Germline V lookup: CDR1 MDHEN, CDR2 SYDVKM. Between the trimmed V and J ends, which lost 5 bases and 4 bases, there was a span of 3 bases. CDR3 length: 10 residues. CDR3 sequence reads: CASSQYEQYF. The CDR3 bases are TGTGCCAGCAGTCAGTACGAGCAGTACTTC.

This clone has more than one count but fewer than ten. The sample carries other DNA sequences with the same CDR3. This chain uses TRBV7-9 with TRBJ1-4, with TRBD1 identical over 10 bases. The CDR3 extends over 14 amino acids. From germline, CDR1 is SEHNR and CDR2 FQNEAQ (reference sequence). With 4 bases clipped from V and 6 bases from J, the junction kept 2 bases outside the gene matches. The CDR3 region is CASSSGTGDEKLFF. The CDR3 DNA is TGTGCCAGCAGCTCCGGGACAGGGGATGAAAAACTGTTTTTT.

This chain connects TRBV30 to TRBJ2-7; 10 bases map to TRBD2. The CDR3 contains 12 residues. Germline V gene lookup returns CDR1 GTSNPN and CDR2 SVGIG (reference sequence). V was pared by 7 bases and J by 3 bases, with 3 bases of the junction left unmatched. The CDR3 sequence is CAFASGSYEQYF. In nucleotides, the CDR3 is TGTGCCTTCGCTAGCGGGAGCTACGAGCAGTACTTC.

V usage is TRBV7-3 and J usage is TRBJ2-6, with D maybe TRBD2 (5 bases). The V end was cut by 5 bases, the J end by 2 bases, with 10 bases between. The CDR3 spans 15 residues. Germline CDR1 is SGHTA and CDR2 is FQGTGA. CDR3 DNA sequence: TGTGCCAGCAGCCCCCGGACTGCTGGGGCCAACGTCCTGACTTTC. Its protein product is CASSPRTAGANVLTF.

This chain uses TRBV19 with TRBJ2-1, with D perhaps matching TRBD2 (6 bases). Looked up from germline, CDR1 is LNHDA and CDR2 is SQIVND (reference sequence). The CDR3 has 14 amino acids. Trimming shortened V by 3 bases and J by 2 bases, and 8 bases separated the two germline ends. CDR3 sequence: CASSILATYNEQFF. Here the CDR3 DNA reads TGTGCCAGTAGTATTCTAGCGACCTACAATGAGCAGTTCTTC.

This clone was counted between two and nine times. The chain couples TRBV5-6 to TRBJ2-7; no clear D gene. Trimming removed 1 base from V and 2 bases from J, with 7 bases in between. The CDR3 loop spans 13 amino acids. Germline CDR1 is SGHDT and CDR2 is YYEEEE. CDR3 sequence reads: CASSLTDPYEQYF. As DNA, the CDR3 is TGTGCCAGCAGCTTGACGGACCCCTACGAGCAGTACTTC.

A few counts support this clone. The J gene is TRBJ2-1, the V gene TRBV6-6; D is unresolved. Deletions cut 5 bases from V and 2 bases from J, with 10 bases between. The CDR3 sequence is 14 residues long. Germline V gene lookup returns CDR1 MNHNY and CDR2 SVGAGI (reference sequence). The CDR3 bases are TGTGCCAGCAGTCGGACCATTACCTACAATGAGCAGTTCTTC. Its translation is CASSRTITYNEQFF.